These T cell receptor beta chains were read from a single sample in a study of tumor-infiltrating lymphocytes in primary liver carcinoma. TCRdb passed the multiplex PCR reads through MiXCR, listing each CDR3 protein once. The table lists fewer than 85,000 distinct CDR3 sequences, roughly two thirds of them singletons. Source material: tumor-adjacent normal liver tissue. The receptors here all came from a man aged 40-55 years with primary liver carcinoma and hepatitis B virus infection. The CDR3 runs from the conserved cysteine through the conserved F or W. A D gene is named only where the DNA matches it firmly. Clone size is given for some rows only: seen once, a few or many times, or a class if the clone is expanded.

NA	NA	TRBV10-1	TRBJ2-3	CASSRDRDTDTQYF	TGCGCCAGCAGTAGGGACCGGGACACAGATACGCAGTATTTT
NA	NA	TRBV6-6	TRBJ2-5	CASREFHVQEAQYF	TGTGCCAGCAGAGAGTTTCATGTACAAGAGGCCCAGTACTTC
TRBD2	once	TRBV14	TRBJ2-1	CASSQATSEYLLGSYNEQFF	TGTGCCAGCAGTCAAGCAACTAGCGAGTACCTATTGGGCTCCTACAATGAGCAGTTCTTC
NA	once	TRBV10-3	TRBJ2-1	CAISEALTMGPLDEQFF	TGTGCCATCAGTGAGGCACTCACGATGGGACCTCTGGATGAGCAGTTCTTC
TRBD2	many	TRBV4-1	TRBJ2-5	CASSQETAGESRPAQYF	TGCGCCAGCAGCCAAGAAACAGCGGGAGAATCCCGACCGGCCCAGTACTTC
NA	NA	TRBV6-1	TRBJ1-2	CASSRLQRYGYTF	TGTGCCAGCAGTCGCCTACAGCGCTATGGCTACACCTTC
NA	few	TRBV20-1	TRBJ2-1	CSAGLQGAYNEQSF	TGCAGTGCTGGACTTCAAGGAGCCTACAATGAGCAGTCCTTC
NA	many	TRBV5-1	TRBJ1-1	CASSLRVNTEAFF	TGCGCCAGCAGCTTGAGGGTGAACACTGAAGCTTTCTTT
TRBD1	NA	TRBV29-1	TRBJ2-7	CSIEGPRGKHEQYF	TGCAGCATTGAAGGGCCCAGGGGGAAACACGAGCAGTACTTC
NA	NA	TRBV7-8	TRBJ2-1	CANSLLGGSGRANEQFF	TGTGCCAACAGCTTGTTAGGGGGTAGTGGGAGAGCCAATGAGCAGTTCTTC
NA	NA	TRBV7-9	TRBJ2-1	CASRGRTTMNEQFF	TGTGCCAGCAGGGGGAGGACTACTATGAATGAGCAGTTCTTC
NA	NA	TRBV11-1	TRBJ2-5	CASSAQVEVETKYF	TGTGCCAGCAGTGCTCAGGTGGAGGTGGAGACCAAGTACTTC
NA	NA	TRBV29-1	TRBJ2-1	CSVESAADRSETQFF	TGCAGCGTTGAATCCGCGGCGGATAGATCGGAGACCCAGTTCTTC
TRBD2	NA	TRBV12-3/TRBV12-4	TRBJ2-6	CASSFLAGGFGANILTF	TGTGCCAGCAGTTTCCTAGCGGGGGGGTTTGGGGCCAACATCCTGACTTTC
NA	NA	TRBV6-5	TRBJ1-1	CTSSRDIIAEAFF	TGTACCAGCAGTAGGGACATTATTGCTGAAGCTTTTTTT
NA	NA	TRBV5-4	TRBJ1-1	CASRSDDGIEDFF	TGTGCCAGCAGGAGCGACGATGGCATTGAAGATTTCTTT
NA	NA	TRBV4-3	TRBJ1-1	CASSQGAEAFF	TGCGCCAGCAGTCAAGGAGCCGAAGCTTTCTTT
NA	NA	TRBV6-1	TRBJ2-7	CASSKITGTYEQYF	TGTGCCAGCAGTAAAATTACCGGGACCTACGAGCAGTACTTC
NA	NA	TRBV2	TRBJ2-1	CASFRTSTPHEQFF	TGTGCCAGTTTCAGGACGTCAACTCCCCATGAGCAGTTCTTC
NA	NA	TRBV11-2	TRBJ2-7	CTSSFDGSYERYF	TGTACCAGCAGCTTTGATGGTTCCTACGAGCGGTACTTC
NA	NA	TRBV6-5	TRBJ2-7	CASSSLLGGRPYDQYF	TGTGCCAGCAGCTCCCTTCTTGGGGGGCGACCCTACGATCAGTACTTC
NA	NA	TRBV10-3	TRBJ2-7	CTISEAGQERYF	TGTACCATCAGTGAAGCCGGGCAAGAACGGTACTTC
NA	NA	TRBV4-1	TRBJ2-7	CASSQGPAFEQYF	TGCGCCAGCAGCCAAGGACCAGCGTTTGAGCAGTACTTC
NA	NA	TRBV19	TRBJ1-1	CASSSGVGTEAFF	TGTGCCAGTAGCTCAGGGGTAGGCACTGAAGCTTTCTTT
NA	NA	TRBV6-6	TRBJ1-1	CASSYRLVSMNTEAFF	TGTGCCAGCAGTTACAGGCTCGTCAGCATGAACACTGAAGCTTTCTTT
NA	NA	TRBV29-1	TRBJ2-7	CSVAGVTSYEQYF	TGCAGCGTTGCAGGTGTTACCTCCTACGAGCAATACTTC
NA	NA	TRBV29-1	TRBJ2-2	CSVDSPSNTGELSF	TGCAGCGTTGATTCACCCTCGAACACCGGGGAGCTGTCTTTT
NA	NA	TRBV11-2	TRBJ2-7	CASSFGGASRQYF	TGTGCCAGCAGCTTCGGAGGGGCTAGTAGGCAGTACTTC
NA	NA	TRBV5-4	TRBJ2-7	CACSPRDPEDEQYF	TGTGCCTGCAGCCCACGGGACCCCGAAGACGAGCAGTACTTT
TRBD1	many	TRBV16	TRBJ1-1	CASSHSGTGKFGDTEAFF	TGTGCCAGCAGCCACTCCGGGACAGGGAAATTTGGGGACACTGAAGCTTTCTTT
NA	NA	TRBV4-2	TRBJ2-3	CASSQLGRSFVDTQYF	TGTGCCAGCAGCCAACTGGGGAGGTCTTTCGTTGATACGCAGTATTTT
TRBD1	NA	TRBV5-5	TRBJ1-5	CASSIEGTDIVPQHF	TGTGCCAGCAGCATAGAAGGGACAGACATCGTGCCCCAGCATTTT
NA	NA	TRBV9	TRBJ2-1	CASSVDVGSNYNEQFF	TGTGCCAGCAGCGTAGATGTAGGGAGTAACTACAATGAGCAGTTCTTC
NA	NA	TRBV5-6	TRBJ2-7	CASSFPGLAYEQYF	TGTGCCAGCAGCTTCCCCGGGCTCGCCTACGAGCAGTACTTC
NA	NA	TRBV10-2	TRBJ2-3	CASSDTDTQYF	TGCGCCAGCAGCGACACAGATACGCAGTATTTT
NA	many	TRBV28	TRBJ2-1	CASTGQAHNEQFF	TGTGCCAGCACCGGCCAGGCCCACAATGAGCAGTTCTTC
NA	NA	TRBV11-2	TRBJ2-5	CASNLAGKETQYF	TGTGCAAGCAACTTGGCGGGAAAGGAGACCCAGTACTTC
NA	NA	TRBV18	TRBJ2-5	CASSRNLETQYF	TGTGCCAGCTCACGCAATCTAGAGACCCAGTACTTC
NA	NA	TRBV4-1	TRBJ2-7	CASNQDLGGGSEQYF	TGTGCCAGCAACCAAGATTTGGGAGGTGGCTCCGAGCAGTACTTC
TRBD1	NA	TRBV18	TRBJ1-3	CASSPSLQGLRNTIYF	TGTGCCAGCTCACCTTCACTACAGGGGTTGCGAAACACCATATATTTT
TRBD2	NA	TRBV11-2	TRBJ2-1	CASSLLAGVREQFF	TGTGCCAGCAGCTTATTAGCGGGAGTAAGAGAGCAGTTCTTC
TRBD1	many	TRBV10-3	TRBJ2-5	CAISRDRGLQETQYF	TGTGCCATCAGTCGGGACAGGGGGCTCCAAGAGACCCAGTACTTC
NA	NA	TRBV28	TRBJ2-2	CASSVASATGEPFF	TGTGCCAGCAGTGTGGCTAGCGCGACCGGGGAGCCGTTTTTT
NA	NA	TRBV13	TRBJ2-1	CASSLAGEHNEQFF	TGTGCCAGCAGCTTAGCGGGGGAGCATAATGAGCAATTCTTC
NA	NA	TRBV29-1	TRBJ1-1	CSVEDGGDGTEALF	TGCAGTGTTGAAGATGGGGGCGACGGCACTGAAGCTCTCTTT